The 30 T cell receptor beta chains presented below share a single source sample, sequenced in a study of cytomegalovirus exposure and HLA in healthy donors. Researchers ran the PCR with 60 Vbeta and 13 Jbeta primers. Sequencing used immunoSEQ multiplex PCR; TCRdb keeps in-frame clones, though not all of them. Among 200,000 to 300,000 clones listed, about 83% were seen once. Source material: PBMCs. The receptor set was obtained from a woman between 40 and 55 years old in good health and CMV-seropositive.

The rearrangement joins TRBV6-5 to TRBJ2-7; D unclear. Per germline, CDR1 MNHEY and CDR2 SVGAGI. Trimming cost V 0 bases and J 3 bases, with 6 bases left between them. The CDR3 has 13 amino acids. The CDR3 region has the DNA TGTGCCAGCAGTTACTCGAGTGTCTACGAGCAGTACTTC. Encoded protein: CASSYSSVYEQYF.

This chain links TRBV6-5 with TRBJ2-5; 8 positions match TRBD1. The CDR3 runs 14 residues. The junction had 8 bases not matched to a gene; V was cut back by 6 bases and J by 5 bases. Germline loops: CDR1 MNHEY, CDR2 SVGAGI. The CDR3 sequence is CASSSDRGRETQYF. CDR3 bases: TGTGCCAGCAGCTCCGACAGGGGCCGGGAGACCCAGTACTTC.

The chain joins TRBV2 to TRBJ2-5, with D unclear. Germline V gene data show CDR1 as SNHLY and CDR2 as FYNNEI. Trimming shortened V by 6 bases and J by 5 bases, and 7 bases separated the two germline ends. The CDR3 length is 11 residues. CDR3 DNA sequence: TGTGCCAGCAGATATTATGAGACCCAGTACTTC. As protein: CASRYYETQYF. Full variable domain (rest looked up from reference TRBV2 and TRBJ2-5): EPEVTQTPSHQVTQMGQEVILRCVPISNHLYFYWYRQILGQKVEFLVSFYNNEISEKSEIFDDQFSVERPDGSNFTLKIRSTKLEDSAMYFCASRYYETQYFGPGTRLLVL.

The rearrangement uses TRBV7-9 and TRBJ2-5; 12 nucleotides align to TRBD2. V shed 4 bases, J shed 2 bases, and the junction held 5 bases outside the gene matches. Per germline, CDR1 SEHNR and CDR2 FQNEAQ (reference sequence). This CDR3 has 16 amino acids. The CDR3 coding sequence is TGTGCCAGCAGCTCCCCTAGCGGGAGGGCTCAAGAGACCCAGTACTTC. Encoded protein: CASSSPSGRAQETQYF.

The chain has TRBV15 and TRBJ2-5, with D unresolved. The assigned J gene may be wrong: the sequence end matches TRBJ2-7 better. The CDR3 contains 17 residues. Per the germline V gene, CDR1 is LNHNV and CDR2 is YYDKDF (reference sequence). The CDR3 DNA reads TGTGCCACCAGCAGAGATAGCCCCATATCGAGCAAGCACGAGCAGTACTTC. Protein product: CATSRDSPISSKHEQYF.

This chain connects TRBV9 to TRBJ2-5; 9 bases are shared with TRBD2. The CDR3 runs to 18 residues. The germline CDR1 and CDR2 sequences are SGDLS and YYNGEE. V was clipped by 2 bases and J by 2 bases; unmatched bases: 13. CDR3 in DNA: TGTGCCAGCAGCGTTTCGGGCGGGAGGGCCCCGGGGCAAGAGACCCAGTACTTC. Amino acids: CASSVSGGRAPGQETQYF.

CDR3 nucleotides: TGTGCCAGCAGCTCGCTAGGAAATGAAGCTTTCTTT. Amino acids: CASSSLGNEAFF. The chain carries TRBV7-9 and TRBJ1-1; D not certain. Germline CDR1 is SEHNR and CDR2 is FQNEAQ (reference sequence). The CDR3 loop spans 12 amino acids. V shed 4 bases and J shed 7 bases, with 10 bases lying between them.

The chain joins TRBV23-1 to TRBJ1-3; D unclear. TRBV23-1 is assigned to the ORF class and has an uncertain function. This CDR3 contains 9 residues. The CDR3 protein is CAKPGTIYF. CDR3 DNA: TGCGCGAAACCAGGAACCATATATTTT.

This chain joins TRBV28 and TRBJ1-5; 8 bases are shared with TRBD1. The CDR3 has 19 amino acids. The ends lost 2 bases at V and 0 bases at J; junction bases unmatched: 12. CDR1 and CDR2 (germline): MDHEN, SYDVKM. CDR3 sequence (DNA): TGTGCCAGCAGTTTAAAACTCGGGACAGGTGCTTATAGCAATCAGCCCCAGCATTTT. Translation: CASSLKLGTGAYSNQPQHF.

V usage is TRBV27 and J usage is TRBJ1-5; a weak D match, TRBD1 (6 bases). V gave up 1 base and J gave up 1 base, with 11 bases separating them. The CDR3 runs to 16 residues. The germline V gene has CDR1 MNHEY and CDR2 SMNVEV (reference sequence). In DNA, the CDR3 is TGTGCCAGCAGTTTATGGGCGGGGGCCAGCAATCAGCCCCAGCATTTT. The encoded protein is CASSLWAGASNQPQHF.

This rearrangement joins TRBV7-9 to TRBJ1-1, with D hard to call. This CDR3 spans 15 amino acids. V dropped 1 base and J dropped 2 bases, with 11 bases sitting between them. Germline V gives CDR1 SEHNR, CDR2 FQNEAQ (reference sequence). CDR3 region: CASSLELGLNTEAFF. The CDR3 nucleotides are TGTGCCAGCAGCTTAGAGCTGGGCTTAAACACTGAAGCTTTCTTT.

The chain employs TRBV11-3 and TRBJ2-5, with TRBD2 identical over 10 bases. CDR3 size: 16 residues. J lost 5 bases, V lost 5 bases, and 11 bases had no gene match. CDR1 is SGHNT and CDR2 is YENEEA in the germline V gene. The CDR3 here is CASSPRGSGGFETQYF. In DNA, the CDR3 is TGTGCCAGCAGCCCCCGAGGTAGCGGGGGGTTCGAGACCCAGTACTTC.

This clone was seen just once. The gene calls are TRBV30 and TRBJ2-7, with a weak D call TRBD2 (5 bases). This CDR3 has 11 residues. The ends were cut back, 3 bases at V and 6 bases at J, with 9 bases in the middle. Germline V CDR1 and CDR2: GTSNPN, SVGIG (reference sequence). CDR3 residues: CAWSRAGEQYF. In DNA form, the CDR3 reads TGTGCCTGGAGCCGGGCGGGCGAGCAGTACTTC.

This sequence joins TRBV6-1 and TRBJ1-5, with 8 bases lining up with TRBD1. The germline CDR1 and CDR2 sequences are MNHNS and SASEGT. V was clipped by 6 bases and J by 4 bases; unmatched bases: 8. CDR3 length equals 15 residues. The CDR3 spells CASRPQDRVNQPQHF. The CDR3 bases are TGTGCCAGCAGACCTCAGGACAGGGTAAATCAGCCCCAGCATTTT.

This clone was counted once. The chain links TRBV28 to TRBJ2-7, with a possible D match to TRBD1 (5 bases). Germline lookup yields CDR1 MDHEN and CDR2 SYDVKM. The V and J ends lost 6 bases and 0 bases respectively, with 15 bases between them. This CDR3 has 15 residues. CDR3 sequence: CASSSTGAPSYEQYF. As DNA, the CDR3 is TGTGCCAGCAGCTCTACAGGCGCCCCCTCCTACGAGCAGTACTTC.

The genes are TRBV29-1 and TRBJ1-5, with 7 bases fitting TRBD1. Germline V gives CDR1 SQVTM, CDR2 ANQGSEA. V lost 3 bases, J lost 3 bases, and 17 bases stayed unmatched. This CDR3 is 18 amino acids long. This chain's CDR3 is CSVDLSYDSDRDNQPQHF. The DNA of the CDR3 is TGCAGCGTTGATTTATCCTATGATAGTGACAGGGACAATCAGCCCCAGCATTTT.

The chain carries TRBV30 and TRBJ2-7; perhaps TRBD2 as D (7 bases). Germline values: CDR1 GTSNPN, CDR2 SVGIG (reference sequence). The CDR3 is 15 amino acids. The V end lost 4 bases, the J end lost 2 bases, and 18 bases lay between the germline ends. CDR3: CAWTPRGGVTYEQYF. CDR3 bases: TGTGCCTGGACCCCAAGGGGGGGGGTAACCTACGAGCAGTACTTC.

The chain has TRBV6-1 and TRBJ2-3; TRBD2 aligns across 9 bases. The length of the CDR3 is 15 residues. Germline lookup yields CDR1 MNHNS and CDR2 SASEGT. The V and J ends lost 2 bases and 6 bases, in that order; junction bases with no gene match: 6. The CDR3 DNA follows: TGTGCCAGCAGTGAATGGCGGGAGGGCCGCGATACGCAGTATTTT. It yields the protein CASSEWREGRDTQYF.

V and J are TRBV6-1 and TRBJ1-1; 7 positions agree with TRBD1. Germline V gives CDR1 MNHNS, CDR2 SASEGT. The ends lost 11 bases at V and 6 bases at J; junction bases unmatched: 9. The CDR3 sequence is 12 residues long. This CDR3 is CAAQQGVAEAFF. The DNA for the CDR3 is TGTGCCGCACAGCAGGGGGTAGCTGAAGCTTTCTTT.

This clone was counted a single time. The J gene is TRBJ1-2, the V gene TRBV7-8; TRBD1 aligns across 8 bases. V lost 5 bases and J lost 7; bases outside the gene matches: 3. Germline-derived CDR1 and CDR2 are SGHVS and FQNEAQ. The CDR3 sequence is 12 residues long. The CDR3 DNA reads as TGTGCCAGCAGCCCCGACAGGGGTGGCTACACCTTC. It translates to CASSPDRGGYTF.

The rearrangement uses TRBV18 and TRBJ2-7; the match to TRBD2 covers 8 bases. Germline values: CDR1 KGHSH, CDR2 LQKENI. With 2 bases clipped from V and 6 bases from J, the junction kept 3 bases outside the gene matches. The CDR3 has 13 amino acids. The CDR3 loop is CASSPSGLVEQYF. The CDR3 bases are TGTGCCAGCTCACCATCGGGACTAGTCGAGCAGTACTTC.

The V call is TRBV5-6, the J call TRBJ1-2; tentative D call: TRBD1 (6 bases). The CDR3 runs 13 residues. The V and J ends lost 4 bases and 5 bases respectively, with 12 bases between them. Germline CDR1 is SGHDT and CDR2 is YYEEEE. Written as DNA, the CDR3 is TGTGCCAGCAGCCCCGACAGGAAATATGGCTACACCTTC. Translated: CASSPDRKYGYTF.

The chain uses TRBV18 and TRBJ1-1, with 7 bases matching TRBD1. This CDR3 has 18 amino acids. V lost 2 bases to trimming and J lost 0 bases; unmatched junction nucleotides: 12. The V gene's germline CDR1 is KGHSH and CDR2 LQKENI. DNA for the CDR3: TGTGCCAGCTCACCAGAGGACAGGCAATTTCCCATGAACACTGAAGCTTTCTTT. This sequence encodes CASSPEDRQFPMNTEAFF.

The chain carries TRBV28 and TRBJ2-7, with D perhaps matching TRBD2 (7 bases). Trimming removed 3 bases from V and 3 bases from J, with 9 bases in between. Germline values: CDR1 MDHEN, CDR2 SYDVKM. There are 13 residues in the CDR3. The CDR3 coding sequence is TGTGCCAGCAGTTTGGGGGGGCGCTACGAGCAGTACTTC. This translates into CASSLGGRYEQYF.

This chain links TRBV5-1 with TRBJ2-3; tentative D call: TRBD1 (5 bases). Germline V gene data show CDR1 as SGHRS and CDR2 as YFSETQ. With 0 bases removed from V and 1 base from J, the gap between germline ends came to 9 bases. CDR3 size: 15 residues. CDR3 region: CASSLEGWGTDTQYF. The CDR3 region has the DNA TGCGCCAGCAGCTTGGAGGGGTGGGGCACAGATACGCAGTATTTT.

The gene calls are TRBV4-3 and TRBJ2-7; D gene ambiguous. From germline, CDR1 is LGHNA and CDR2 YSLEER. The CDR3 loop spans 16 amino acids. V was trimmed by 1 base and J by 0 bases, leaving 13 bases between them. In DNA, the CDR3 is TGCGCCAGCAGCCAAGGAGGAGTCCAGAGCTCCTACGAGCAGTACTTC. It translates to CASSQGGVQSSYEQYF.

The J gene is TRBJ2-5, the V gene TRBV6-1; D possibly corresponds to TRBD2 (6 bases). This CDR3 contains 14 residues. The V gene's germline CDR1 is MNHNS and CDR2 SASEGT. V gave up 6 bases and J gave up 7 bases, with 18 bases separating them. The DNA of the CDR3 is TGTGCCAGCAGGAACACCGGGGCGGAGGGGACCCAGTACTTC. Translated, it gives CASRNTGAEGTQYF.

V gene TRBV11-1 combines with J gene TRBJ1-3; 8 bases line up with TRBD1. The CDR3 totals 14 residues. Per germline, CDR1 SGHAT and CDR2 FQDESV (reference sequence). J lost 2 bases, V lost 4 bases, and 1 base had no gene match. The CDR3 DNA follows: TGTGCCAGCAGCTCGACAGGGGCTGGAAACACCATATATTTT. Encoded protein: CASSSTGAGNTIYF.

CDR3: CASSPDSGQGYTF. DNA for the CDR3: TGTGCCAGCAGCCCAGATTCTGGGCAGGGCTACACCTTC. The chain is built from TRBV5-8 and TRBJ1-2; D is undetermined. CDR1 and CDR2 (germline): SGHTS, YDEGEE. V was pared by 4 bases and J by 8 bases, with 15 bases between. The CDR3 totals 13 residues.

The gene calls are TRBV9 and TRBJ2-2, with TRBD2 matching 7 bases. The CDR3 is made up of 15 amino acids. From germline, CDR1 is SGDLS and CDR2 YYNGEE. The trim removed 4 bases at V and 1 base at J, leaving 4 bases unmatched. The CDR3 DNA sequence: TGTGCCAGCAGCCCTACGGGGGGGAACACCGGGGAGCTGTTTTTT. Its protein is CASSPTGGNTGELFF.